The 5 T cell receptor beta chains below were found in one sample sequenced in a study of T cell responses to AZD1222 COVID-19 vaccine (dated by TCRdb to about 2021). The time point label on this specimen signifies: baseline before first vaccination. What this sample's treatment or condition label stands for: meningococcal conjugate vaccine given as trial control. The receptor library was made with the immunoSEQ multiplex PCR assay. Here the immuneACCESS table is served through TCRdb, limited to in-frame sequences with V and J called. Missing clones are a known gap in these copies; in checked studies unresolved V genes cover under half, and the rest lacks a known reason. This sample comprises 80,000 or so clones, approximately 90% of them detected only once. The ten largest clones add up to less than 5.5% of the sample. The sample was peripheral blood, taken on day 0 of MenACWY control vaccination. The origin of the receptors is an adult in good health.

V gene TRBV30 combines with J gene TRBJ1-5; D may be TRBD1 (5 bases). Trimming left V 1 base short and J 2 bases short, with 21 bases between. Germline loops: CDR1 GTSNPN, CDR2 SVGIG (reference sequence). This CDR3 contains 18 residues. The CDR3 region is CAWSGGGSVVKGNQPQHF. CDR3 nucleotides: TGTGCCTGGAGTGGTGGGGGATCGGTAGTGAAGGGCAATCAGCCCCAGCATTTT.

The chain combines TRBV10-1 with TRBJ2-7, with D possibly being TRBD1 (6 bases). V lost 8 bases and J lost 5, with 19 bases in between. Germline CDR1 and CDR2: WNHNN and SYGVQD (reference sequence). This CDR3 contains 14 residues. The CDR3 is CASGSVGADNEQYF. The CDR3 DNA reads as TGCGCCAGCGGGAGCGTGGGGGCCGATAACGAGCAGTACTTC.

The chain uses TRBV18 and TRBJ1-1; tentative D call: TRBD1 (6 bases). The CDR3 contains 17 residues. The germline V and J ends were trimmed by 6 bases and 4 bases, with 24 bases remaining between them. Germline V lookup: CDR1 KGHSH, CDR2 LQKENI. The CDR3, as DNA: TGTGCCAGCTCCCCTAGCGGACAGACCCTGCGGGTCACTGAAGCTTTCTTT. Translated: CASSPSGQTLRVTEAFF.

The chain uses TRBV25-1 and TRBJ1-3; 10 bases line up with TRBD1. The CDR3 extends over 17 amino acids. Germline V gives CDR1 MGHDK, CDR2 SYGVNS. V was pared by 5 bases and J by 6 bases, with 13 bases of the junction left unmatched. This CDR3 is CASSPQPVGTGVNTIYF. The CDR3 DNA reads TGTGCCAGCAGTCCTCAACCGGTCGGGACAGGGGTAAACACCATATATTTT.

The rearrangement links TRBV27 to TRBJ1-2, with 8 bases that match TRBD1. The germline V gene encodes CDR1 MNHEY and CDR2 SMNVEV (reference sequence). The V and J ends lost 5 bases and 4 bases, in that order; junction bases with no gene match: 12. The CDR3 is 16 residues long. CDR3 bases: TGTGCCAGCAGTCCGAGGGGACAGGCTCTCCTCTATGGCTACACCTTC. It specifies CASSPRGQALLYGYTF.